This TCR beta chain was recovered during a study of blood T cell repertoires in COVID-19. Study-wide background: Material from acute and convalescent COVID-19 was sourced from the United States, Italy and Spain. PBMCs, B-cell-depleted T cells, or T cells were the source of the cDNA or gDNA that made up the material.

In the study's own analysis: It was from reference gene primer amplification that nucleated cell counts were estimated. This table comes from immunoSEQ multiplex PCR, and its TCRdb copy is limited to in-frame clones, with some not included. D and trimming come from the DNA, and the V and J calls and clone size come from that table. This table holds some 26,000 clones, around 88% found once. Sequenced material: peripheral blood. This TCR derives from a human donor in a cohort sampled during active COVID-19.

The DNA of the CDR3 is TGTGCCAGCAGTTCTGGGACAGGGGCCGGGGAGACCCAGTACTTC. Amino acids: CASSSGTGAGETQYF. The V call is TRBV28, the J call TRBJ2-5; TRBD1 aligns across 10 bases. V dropped 4 bases and J dropped 5; count of bases not matched to a gene: 7. Germline V CDR1 and CDR2: MDHEN, SYDVKM. The CDR3 has 15 residues.